This T cell receptor (beta chain) was captured in a study of cytomegalovirus exposure and HLA in healthy donors. The donors were members of the roughly 130-subject validation cohort (separate from the approximately 730-subject first cohort). Notes on the study in general: It was 150 to 200 TCR beta chains that were listed as cytomegalovirus-associated.

Trimming removed 3 bases from V and 6 bases from J; junction bases left unmatched: 2. Per germline, CDR1 MNHEY and CDR2 SVGAGI. This CDR3 region has 14 residues. On this clone itself: What it recognizes is unknown.

The protocol was immunoSEQ multiplex PCR, while the TCRdb copy is restricted to in-frame clones and leaves out a portion. This sample has around 71,000 clones, with about 94% found just once. This receptor was obtained from a man between 18 and 29 years old in good health and CMV-seropositive. The chain has TRBV6-5 and TRBJ1-6, with 7 bases identical to TRBD1. Material: PBMCs. The CDR3 DNA is TGTGCCAGCAGTTATCAGGGGGGTAATTCACCCCTCCACTTT. Protein sequence: CASSYQGGNSPLHF.